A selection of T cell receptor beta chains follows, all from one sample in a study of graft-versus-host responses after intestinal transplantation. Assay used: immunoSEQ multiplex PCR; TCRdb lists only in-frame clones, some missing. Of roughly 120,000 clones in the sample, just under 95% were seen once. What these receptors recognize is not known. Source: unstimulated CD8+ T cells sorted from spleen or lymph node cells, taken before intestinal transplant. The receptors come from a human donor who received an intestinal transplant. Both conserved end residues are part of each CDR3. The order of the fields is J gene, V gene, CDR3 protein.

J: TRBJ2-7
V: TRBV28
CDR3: CASNPTGAEQYF

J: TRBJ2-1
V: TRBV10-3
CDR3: CAISPTGAMNEQFF

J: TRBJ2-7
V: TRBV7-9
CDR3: CASSLVALAGVKQYF

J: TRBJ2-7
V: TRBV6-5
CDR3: CASSPAPTGAREQYF

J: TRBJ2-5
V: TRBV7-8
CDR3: CASGQSGRGETQYF

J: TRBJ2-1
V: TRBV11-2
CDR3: CASSLPSSRNEQFF

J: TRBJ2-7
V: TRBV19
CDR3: CASSASTGGYEQYF

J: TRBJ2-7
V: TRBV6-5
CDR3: CASSFMRDGSYEQYF

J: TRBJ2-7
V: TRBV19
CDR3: CASSFGTRSYEQYF

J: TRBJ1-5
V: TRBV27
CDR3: CASSPNAGGYSNQPQHF

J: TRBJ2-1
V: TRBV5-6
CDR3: CASSLGGRANEQFF

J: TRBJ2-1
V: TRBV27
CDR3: CASSLWQGTDEQFF

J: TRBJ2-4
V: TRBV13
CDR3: CASSSRLDIQYF

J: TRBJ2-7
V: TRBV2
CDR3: CARQGDRSSDEQYF

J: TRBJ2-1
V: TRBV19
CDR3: CASDPSGTGLIGEQFF

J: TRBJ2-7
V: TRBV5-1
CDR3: CASSWELGTHYEQYF

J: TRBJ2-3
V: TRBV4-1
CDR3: CASSHSGNTDTQYF

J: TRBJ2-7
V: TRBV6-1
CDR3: CASRESAGGWSYEQYF

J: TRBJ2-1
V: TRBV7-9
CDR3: CASRGLADEQFF

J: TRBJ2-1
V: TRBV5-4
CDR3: CASSQTAGNEQFF

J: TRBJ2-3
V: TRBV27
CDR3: CASSLVLARRDTQYF

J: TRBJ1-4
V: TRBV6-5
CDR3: CASSYGATNEKLFF

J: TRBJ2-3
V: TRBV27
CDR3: CASSSTVSSTDTQYF

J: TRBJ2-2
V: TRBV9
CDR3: CASSVVSGGELFF

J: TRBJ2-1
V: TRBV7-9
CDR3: CASTTPAGDHEQFF

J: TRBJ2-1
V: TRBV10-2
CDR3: CASSDKGSSYNEQFF

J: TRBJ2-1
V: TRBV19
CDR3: CASSGTAYNEQFF

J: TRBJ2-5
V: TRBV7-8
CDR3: CASSLAGWETQYF

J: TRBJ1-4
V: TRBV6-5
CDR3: CASSPGTGGEKLFF

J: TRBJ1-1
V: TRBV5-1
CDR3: CASSLRQGANTEAFF

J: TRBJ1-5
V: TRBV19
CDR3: CASSIRVGQPQHF

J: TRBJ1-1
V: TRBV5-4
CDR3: CASRPGGDGEAFF

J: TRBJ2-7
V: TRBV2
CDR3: CASTQGSAREQYF

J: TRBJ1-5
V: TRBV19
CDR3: CASKPQGARSNQPQHF

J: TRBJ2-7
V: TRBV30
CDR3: CASDRGKYEQYF

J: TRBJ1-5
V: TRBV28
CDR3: CASRGQGFNQPQHF

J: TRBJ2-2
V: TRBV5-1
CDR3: CASSPGGDYTGELFF

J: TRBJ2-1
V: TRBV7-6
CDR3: CASSLEAEGSSYNEQFF

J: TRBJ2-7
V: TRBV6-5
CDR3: CASSPGRRPYEQYF

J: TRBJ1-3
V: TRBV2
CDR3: CASSPWTGSGNTIYF

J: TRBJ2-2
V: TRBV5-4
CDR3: CASSLAENTGELFF

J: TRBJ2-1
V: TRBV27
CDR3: CASSPTSGRANEQFF

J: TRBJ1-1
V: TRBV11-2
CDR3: CASSSTGANTEAFF

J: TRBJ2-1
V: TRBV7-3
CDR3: CASSLTGGYNEQFF

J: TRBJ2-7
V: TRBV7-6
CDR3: CASSRTGTSGNEQYF

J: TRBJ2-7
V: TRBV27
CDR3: CASRTGLVSSYEQYF